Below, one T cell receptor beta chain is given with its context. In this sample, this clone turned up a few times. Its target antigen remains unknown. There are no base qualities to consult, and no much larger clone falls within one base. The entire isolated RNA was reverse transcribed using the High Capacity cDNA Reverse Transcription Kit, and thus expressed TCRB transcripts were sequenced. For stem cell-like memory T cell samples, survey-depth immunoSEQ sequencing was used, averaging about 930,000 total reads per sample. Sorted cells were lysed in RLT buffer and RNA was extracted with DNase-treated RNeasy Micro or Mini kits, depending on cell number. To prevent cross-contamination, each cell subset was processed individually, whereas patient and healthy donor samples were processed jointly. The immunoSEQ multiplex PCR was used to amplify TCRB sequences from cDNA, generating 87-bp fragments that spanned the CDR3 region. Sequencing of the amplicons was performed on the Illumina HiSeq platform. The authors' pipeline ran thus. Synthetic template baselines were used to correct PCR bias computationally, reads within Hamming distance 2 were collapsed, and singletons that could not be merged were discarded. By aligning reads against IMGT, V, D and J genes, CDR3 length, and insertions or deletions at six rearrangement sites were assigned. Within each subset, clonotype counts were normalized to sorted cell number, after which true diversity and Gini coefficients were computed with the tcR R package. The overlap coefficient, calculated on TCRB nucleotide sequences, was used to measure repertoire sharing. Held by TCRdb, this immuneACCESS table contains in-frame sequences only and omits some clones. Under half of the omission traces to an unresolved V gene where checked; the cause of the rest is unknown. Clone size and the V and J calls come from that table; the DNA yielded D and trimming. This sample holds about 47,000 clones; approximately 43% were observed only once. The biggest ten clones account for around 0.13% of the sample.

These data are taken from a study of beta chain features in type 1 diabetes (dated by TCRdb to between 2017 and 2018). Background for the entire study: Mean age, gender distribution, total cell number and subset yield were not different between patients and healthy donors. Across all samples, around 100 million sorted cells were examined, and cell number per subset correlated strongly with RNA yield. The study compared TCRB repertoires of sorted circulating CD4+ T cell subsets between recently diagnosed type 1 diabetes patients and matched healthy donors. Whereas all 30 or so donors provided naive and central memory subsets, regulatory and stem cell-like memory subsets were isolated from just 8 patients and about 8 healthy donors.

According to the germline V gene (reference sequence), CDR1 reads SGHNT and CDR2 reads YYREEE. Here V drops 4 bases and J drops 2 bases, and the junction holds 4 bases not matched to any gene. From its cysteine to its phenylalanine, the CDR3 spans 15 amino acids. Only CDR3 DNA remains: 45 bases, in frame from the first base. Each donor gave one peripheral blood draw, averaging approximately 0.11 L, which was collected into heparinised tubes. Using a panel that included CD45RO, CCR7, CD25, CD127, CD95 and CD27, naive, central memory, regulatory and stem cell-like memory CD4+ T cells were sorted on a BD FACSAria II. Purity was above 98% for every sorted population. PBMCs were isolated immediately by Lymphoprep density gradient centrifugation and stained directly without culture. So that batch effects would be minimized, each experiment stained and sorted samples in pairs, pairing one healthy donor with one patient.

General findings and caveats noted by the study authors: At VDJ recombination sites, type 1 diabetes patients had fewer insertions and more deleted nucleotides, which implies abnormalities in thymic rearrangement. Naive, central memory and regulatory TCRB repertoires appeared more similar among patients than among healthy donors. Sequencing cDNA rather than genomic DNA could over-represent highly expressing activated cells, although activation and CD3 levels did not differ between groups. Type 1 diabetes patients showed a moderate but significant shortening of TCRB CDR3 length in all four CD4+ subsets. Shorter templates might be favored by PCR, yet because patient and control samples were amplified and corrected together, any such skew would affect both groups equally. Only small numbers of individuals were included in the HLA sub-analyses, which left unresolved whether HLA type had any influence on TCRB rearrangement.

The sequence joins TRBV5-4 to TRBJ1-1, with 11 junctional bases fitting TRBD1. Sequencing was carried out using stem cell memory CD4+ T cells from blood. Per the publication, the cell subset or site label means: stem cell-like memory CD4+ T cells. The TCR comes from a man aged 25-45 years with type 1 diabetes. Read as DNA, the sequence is TGTGCCAGCAGCATAGGACAGGGGGCTAACACTGAAGCTTTCTTT. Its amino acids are CASSIGQGANTEAFF.